This is a list of T cell receptor beta chains from one sample in a study of blood T cell repertoires in COVID-19. Clones were sequenced by immunoSEQ multiplex PCR, and TCRdb holds only the in-frame ones, with some missing. This table has under 200,000 clones, around 84% appearing once. The material sequenced was peripheral blood. These receptors were taken from a man in his fifties with active or convalescent COVID-19. Both conserved end residues are part of each CDR3. Each record gives: D gene, J gene, clone size, V gene, CDR3 DNA, CDR3 protein. A D gene is named only where the DNA matches it firmly. Only part of the rows carry a size: once, few, many, or a class if the clone is expanded.

D: TRBD1
J: TRBJ2-3
size: -
V: TRBV24-1
DNA: TGTGCCACCAGTGATCCTGGGACAGGGAGCACAGATACGCAGTATTTT
CDR3: CATSDPGTGSTDTQYF

D: TRBD2
J: TRBJ2-1
size: -
V: TRBV6-6
DNA: TGTGCCAGCAGTAGCAGCGGGGGGGTCAATGAGCAGTTCTTC
CDR3: CASSSSGGVNEQFF

D: -
J: TRBJ2-1
size: -
V: TRBV4-2
DNA: TGTGCCAGCAGCCAAGAATCAAGAGGAGTTGAGCAGTTCTTC
CDR3: CASSQESRGVEQFF

D: TRBD2
J: TRBJ2-3
size: -
V: TRBV27
DNA: TGTGCCAGCACGGCTAGCGGGTTCACAGATACGCAGTATTTT
CDR3: CASTASGFTDTQYF

D: -
J: TRBJ2-1
size: -
V: TRBV9
DNA: TGTGCCAGCAGCGTACTCAGTTTGGACAATGAGCAGTTCTTC
CDR3: CASSVLSLDNEQFF

D: -
J: TRBJ1-6
size: few
V: TRBV7-2
DNA: TGTGCCAGCAGCTTAAGCCGGTATAATTCACCCCTCCACTTT
CDR3: CASSLSRYNSPLHF

D: -
J: TRBJ1-6
size: -
V: TRBV20-1
DNA: TGCAGTGCTAGTTTAGGAGATAATTCACCCCTCCACTTT
CDR3: CSASLGDNSPLHF

D: TRBD1
J: TRBJ2-7
size: -
V: TRBV7-6
DNA: TGTGCCAGCAGCCAAGGGACAGGGATGGGTGAGCAGTACTTC
CDR3: CASSQGTGMGEQYF

D: -
J: TRBJ1-1
size: -
V: TRBV5-5
DNA: TGTGCCAGCAGCCCCCTCGGGTTTGGTTCGGACACTGAAGCTTTCTTT
CDR3: CASSPLGFGSDTEAFF

D: -
J: TRBJ2-1
size: -
V: TRBV12-3/TRBV12-4
DNA: TGTGCCAGCAGTTTAATCGGGGTTGGTGAGCAGTTCTTC
CDR3: CASSLIGVGEQFF

D: TRBD2
J: TRBJ2-2
size: -
V: TRBV15
DNA: TGTGCCACCAGCAGTCCAGCGGGAGGAACCGGGGAGCTGTTTTTT
CDR3: CATSSPAGGTGELFF

D: -
J: TRBJ2-1
size: -
V: TRBV5-4
DNA: TGTGCCAGCAGCTTGGATAGCAATGAGCAGTTCTTC
CDR3: CASSLDSNEQFF

D: -
J: TRBJ1-5
size: once
V: TRBV28
DNA: TGTGCCACCGGACTCAGCAATCAGCCCCAGCATTTT
CDR3: CATGLSNQPQHF